This T cell receptor beta chain was sequenced in a study of T cell responses to AZD1222 COVID-19 vaccine. Study at large: The study pooled second doses at about 4 or about 12 weeks.

The CDR3 totals 14 residues. Germline assignment: CDR1 MNHNS and CDR2 SASEGT. V shed 4 bases and J shed 4 bases, with 14 bases lying between them. Remarks on this clone: Its specificity is not known.

Study-wide results and caveats: After the peak T cell response, and only then, were repertoires sampled.

Profiled with immunoSEQ multiplex PCR; TCRdb holds only in-frame clones, not every one. The sample contains fewer than 200,000 clones, 70% to 90% of which appear only once. Sample: peripheral blood, taken on day 0 of AZD1222 vaccination. The receptor's source is an adult in good health. The chain uses TRBV6-1 and TRBJ2-7; D is possibly TRBD1 (5 bases). CDR3 protein: CASSVAFAGYEQYF. The CDR3 DNA reads as TGTGCCAGCAGTGTAGCATTCGCAGGGTACGAGCAGTACTTC.